Listed here are 23 T cell receptor beta chains from one sample, sequenced in a study of identical twins. TCRdb independently ran MiXCR on the 5' RACE reads; one entry per CDR3 protein. Here the sample spans 310,000 or so distinct CDR3 sequences, 9.5% being singletons. The sample was also linked to a second study, of yellow fever vaccine responses in identical twins.

Sequencing was done on a sample of CD8+ T cells sorted from blood. These receptor sequences come from a woman between 18 and 29 years old in good health.

This clonotype came up a few times. J is TRBJ2-3 and V is TRBV11-1; D gene uncertain. V lost 2 bases, J lost 0 bases, and 18 bases lay in between. This CDR3 has 18 amino acids. Looked up from germline, CDR1 is SGHAT and CDR2 is FQDESV (reference sequence). The CDR3 protein is CASSLILSPPNSTDTQYF. The DNA of the CDR3 is TGTGCCAGCAGCTTAATACTTTCGCCCCCTAATAGCACAGATACGCAGTATTTT.

V and J are TRBV7-2 and TRBJ2-7; 12 nucleotides line up with TRBD2. V shed 5 bases and J 6 bases; nucleotides not matched to a gene: 11. The germline gives CDR1 SGHTA, CDR2 FQGNSA. CDR3 size: 16 residues. The CDR3 DNA sequence: TGTGCCAGCAGCCATCCCCTAGCGGGAGGGGACGGCGAGCAGTACTTC. Amino acid sequence: CASSHPLAGGDGEQYF.

This clonotype was seen at least ten times. V gene TRBV29-1 combines with J gene TRBJ2-7; TRBD1 might be the D (5 bases). This CDR3 has 12 amino acids. Trimming took 7 bases from V and 5 from J, leaving 15 bases between them. Germline CDR1 reads SQVTM; CDR2 reads ANQGSEA. CDR3 region: CSARSDSHEQYF. The CDR3 region has the DNA TGCAGCGCTAGAAGTGACAGCCACGAGCAGTACTTC.

J is TRBJ1-2 and V is TRBV4-1; D is possibly TRBD1 (6 bases). The V end was cut by 0 bases, the J end by 2 bases, with 7 bases between. CDR1 and CDR2 from the germline V gene are MGHRA and YSYEKL. CDR3 length: 14 amino acids. The CDR3 region is CASSQDQGNYGYTF. The DNA of the CDR3 is TGCGCCAGCAGCCAAGATCAGGGGAACTATGGCTACACCTTC.

The chain recombines TRBV7-9 with TRBJ2-5, with TRBD2 identical over 10 bases. The CDR3 has 14 residues. Germline V gives CDR1 SEHNR, CDR2 FQNEAQ (reference sequence). Trimming took 5 bases from V and 3 from J; bases not matched to a gene: 3. CDR3 sequence (DNA): TGTGCCAGCAGCCCCAGCGGGAGGGAAGAGACCCAGTACTTC. Translating gives CASSPSGREETQYF.

This clonotype was detected many times. The rearrangement links TRBV4-1 to TRBJ2-3, with 12 bases fitting TRBD2. J gave up 2 bases and V 3 bases, and 3 bases lay outside the gene matches. CDR1 and CDR2 from the germline V gene are MGHRA and YSYEKL. The CDR3 loop spans 16 amino acids. CDR3 sequence (DNA): TGCGCCAGCAGCCAGACTAGCGGGGGATACACAGATACGCAGTATTTT. Residues: CASSQTSGGYTDTQYF.

At least ten counts were recorded for this clonotype. The chain uses TRBV15 and TRBJ2-7; D is ambiguous. Germline assignment: CDR1 LNHNV and CDR2 YYDKDF (reference sequence). V lost 0 bases to trimming and J lost 2 bases, with 8 bases between them. There are 14 residues in the CDR3. DNA of the CDR3: TGTGCCACCAGCAGAGATAGGAATACCTACGAGCAGTACTTC. Residues: CATSRDRNTYEQYF. The entire variable domain, with the rest obtained from reference TRBV15 and TRBJ2-7, is as follows: DAMVIQNPRYQVTQFGKPVTLSCSQTLNHNVMYWYQQKSSQAPKLLFHYYDKDFNNEADTPDNFQSRRPNTSFCFLDIRSPGLGDTAMYLCATSRDRNTYEQYFGPGTRLTVT.

This clonotype came up a few times. CDR3 coding DNA: TGTGCCAGCAGTTACTCGATTGGGAAATACAATGAGCAGTTCTTC. Protein product: CASSYSIGKYNEQFF. The chain has TRBV6-5 and TRBJ2-1; D gene unclear. The germline V gene encodes CDR1 MNHEY and CDR2 SVGAGI. The CDR3 length is 15 residues. The V end was cut by 0 bases, the J end by 4 bases, with 10 bases between.

This clonotype was observed at least ten times. The CDR3 bases are TGTGCCAGCAGCTTTCCCGAGGCCCTAGGCCCGCAGTATTTT. This encodes CASSFPEALGPQYF. The chain couples TRBV11-2 to TRBJ2-3; unclear D gene. The CDR3 spans 14 residues. The ends were cut back, 3 bases at V and 10 bases at J, with 17 bases in the middle. Per germline, CDR1 SGHAT and CDR2 FQNNGV.

The V call is TRBV28, the J call TRBJ2-1; TRBD1 matches at 9 bases. The germline CDR1 and CDR2 sequences are MDHEN and SYDVKM. V lost 3 bases and J lost 4; bases outside the gene matches: 7. The CDR3 length is 16 residues. CDR3 protein: CASSFGDRGGYNEQFF. DNA for the CDR3: TGTGCCAGCAGTTTCGGAGACAGGGGGGGTTACAATGAGCAGTTCTTC.

The CDR3: CASSTTRDREEYEQYF. The CDR3 DNA reads as TGTGCCAGCAGCACTACTAGGGACAGGGAGGAATACGAGCAGTACTTC. The chain joins TRBV6-1 to TRBJ2-7; 9 nucleotides match TRBD1. V trimming: 6 bases; J trimming: 4 bases; junction bases outside the gene matches: 13. The V gene's germline CDR1 is MNHNS and CDR2 SASEGT. The length of the CDR3 is 16 residues.

The chain links TRBV21-1 to TRBJ2-7; the DNA was not used to check the table's D call, TRBD1. TRBV21-1 is a listed pseudogene. This CDR3 region has 14 residues. The CDR3 nucleotides are TGTGCCAGCCCTAGACAGCCGCCTTCCTACGAGCAGTACTTC. Amino acid sequence: CASPRQPPSYEQYF.

This clonotype was counted ten times or more. V is TRBV12-3 or TRBV12-4 and J is TRBJ2-7; a possible D gene is TRBD2 (5 bases). The CDR3 consists of 14 residues. Trimming cost V 6 bases and J 5 bases, with 17 bases left between them. The CDR3 region has the DNA TGTGCCAGCAGCCCGGACTTCCTCCCCCACGAGCAGTACTTC. The encoded protein is CASSPDFLPHEQYF.

This clonotype was detected many times. The J gene is TRBJ2-1, the V gene TRBV6-2 or TRBV6-3; D unclear. The CDR3 consists of 14 residues. With 0 bases removed from V and 7 bases from J, the gap between germline ends came to 10 bases. CDR1 MNHEY and CDR2 SVGEGT come from the germline V gene. CDR3 sequence (DNA): TGTGCCAGCAGTTACTCGGTGGAAGGGAATGAGCAGTTCTTC. This sequence encodes CASSYSVEGNEQFF.

The chain couples TRBV27 to TRBJ2-7, with 8 positions matching TRBD2. V shed 6 bases, J shed 3 bases, and the junction held 1 base outside the gene matches. CDR3 size: 12 residues. Germline V CDR1 and CDR2: MNHEY, SMNVEV (reference sequence). The CDR3 coding sequence is TGTGCCAGCAGAACTAGCGGCTACGAGCAGTACTTC. Translation: CASRTSGYEQYF.

The chain is built from TRBV3-1 and TRBJ2-4; D possibly corresponds to TRBD2 (5 bases). The V and J ends lost 1 base and 0 bases respectively, with 7 bases between them. CDR3 length equals 15 residues. Germline V gene data show CDR1 as LGHDT and CDR2 as YNNKEL (reference sequence). In DNA form, the CDR3 reads TGTGCCAGCAGCCAAGCCGAGGGAGCCAAAAACATTCAGTACTTC. This gives the protein CASSQAEGAKNIQYF.

This clonotype was picked up a small number of times. J is TRBJ2-1 and V is TRBV9; tentatively, D is TRBD2 (6 bases). Trimming took 3 bases from V and 10 from J, leaving 20 bases between them. Germline V gives CDR1 SGDLS, CDR2 YYNGEE. The CDR3 totals 15 residues. Written as DNA, the CDR3 is TGTGCCAGCAGCGCGGAAGGGAGACTAGTCGAAGAGCAGTTCTTC. Translating it yields CASSAEGRLVEEQFF.

This chain connects TRBV7-6 to TRBJ2-1; D gene uncertain. Germline CDR1 and CDR2: SGHVS and FNYEAQ. The ends were cut back, 1 base at V and 4 bases at J, with 14 bases in the middle. The length of the CDR3 is 16 residues. The CDR3 bases are TGTGCCAGCAGCTTAGGGCCTATGAATAGATACAATGAGCAGTTCTTC. Translating it yields CASSLGPMNRYNEQFF.

The CDR3 loop is CASGAGPGQGGQPQHF. In DNA, the CDR3 is TGTGCTAGTGGTGCCGGACCTGGACAGGGGGGTCAGCCCCAGCATTTT. The V gene is TRBV12-5, the J gene TRBJ1-5, with 10 nucleotides matching TRBD1. The CDR3 runs 16 residues. The germline CDR1 and CDR2 sequences are LGHNT and FRNRAP. V gave up 5 bases and J gave up 6 bases; unmatched junction bases: 10.

The chain is built from TRBV5-1 and TRBJ1-6; 7 bases agree with TRBD1. The length of the CDR3 is 15 residues. Germline V gene data show CDR1 as SGHRS and CDR2 as YFSETQ. Unmatched junction bases numbered 5, after V lost 4 bases and J lost 4 bases. CDR3: CASSPDRDYNSPLHF. The CDR3 region has the DNA TGCGCCAGCAGCCCAGACAGGGATTATAATTCACCCCTCCACTTT. The full variable domain, completed using reference TRBV5-1 and TRBJ1-6, is KAGVTQTPRYLIKTRGQQVTLSCSPISGHRSVSWYQQTPGQGLQFLFEYFSETQRNKGNFPGRFSGRQFSNSRSEMNVSTLELGDSALYLCASSPDRDYNSPLHFGNGTRLTVT.

This chain's CDR3 is CASSHRTGGGEVGYTF. In nucleotides, the CDR3 is TGTGCCAGCAGCCACCGGACAGGGGGCGGGGAAGTTGGCTACACCTTC. The chain has TRBV14 and TRBJ1-2; 11 bases match TRBD1. The ends lost 3 bases at V and 7 bases at J; junction bases unmatched: 10. CDR1 SGHDN and CDR2 FVKESK come from the germline V gene. The CDR3 is 16 amino acids.

This clonotype was counted at least ten times. The rearrangement joins TRBV28 to TRBJ1-5; tentatively, D is TRBD1 (6 bases). The CDR3 runs 15 residues. The V end was cut by 3 bases, the J end by 2 bases, with 11 bases between. Germline V gene data show CDR1 as MDHEN and CDR2 as SYDVKM. As DNA, the CDR3 is TGTGCCAGCAGTTTTGAGGGGGTTCGCAATCAGCCCCAGCATTTT. It encodes CASSFEGVRNQPQHF.

A word on this clonotype: A read error may produce the germline difference seen at one junction end. V gene TRBV29-1 combines with J gene TRBJ2-6; D is unclear. Germline V gene sequence: CDR1 SQVTM, CDR2 ANQGSEA. The CDR3 runs 12 residues. CDR3 in amino acids: CGVVEGANVLTF. CDR3 nucleotide sequence: TGCGGCGTTGTTGAAGGGGCCAACGTCCTGACTTTC.